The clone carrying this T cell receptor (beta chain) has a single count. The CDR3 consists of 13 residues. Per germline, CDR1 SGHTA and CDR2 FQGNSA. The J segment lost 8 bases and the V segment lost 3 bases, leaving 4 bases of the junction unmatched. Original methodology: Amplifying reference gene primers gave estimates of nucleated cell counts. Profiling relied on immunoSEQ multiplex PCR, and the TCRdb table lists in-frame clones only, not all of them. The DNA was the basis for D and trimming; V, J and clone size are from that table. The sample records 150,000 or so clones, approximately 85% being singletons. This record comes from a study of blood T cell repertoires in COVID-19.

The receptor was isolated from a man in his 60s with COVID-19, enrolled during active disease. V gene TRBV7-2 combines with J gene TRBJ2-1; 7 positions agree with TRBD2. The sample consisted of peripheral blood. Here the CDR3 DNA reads TGTGCCAGCAGCTTGACTAGCCTGCATGAGCAGTTCTTC. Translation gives CASSLTSLHEQFF. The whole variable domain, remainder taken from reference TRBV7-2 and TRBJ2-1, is GAGVSQSPSNKVTEKGKDVELRCDPISGHTALYWYRQSLGQGLEFLIYFQGNSAPDKSGLPSDRFSAERTGGSVSTLTIQRTQQEDSAVYLCASSLTSLHEQFFGPGTRLTVL.